Below are 5 T cell receptor beta chains sequenced from a single sample in a study of cytomegalovirus exposure and HLA in healthy donors. The study ran its PCR with 60 Vbeta and 13 Jbeta primers. Only in-frame clones appear in the TCRdb table, and some are missing; sequencing was by immunoSEQ multiplex PCR. In the table there are around 180,000 clones, roughly 70% of which are singletons. Sequencing was performed on PBMCs. The source is a girl aged 5 to 17 in good health and CMV-seronegative.

The chain uses TRBV9 and TRBJ2-3; 13 nucleotides agree with TRBD2. The CDR3 is 18 residues long. Trimming took 0 bases from V and 2 from J; bases not matched to a gene: 6. Germline V CDR1 and CDR2: SGDLS, YYNGEE. The CDR3 is CASSVDRLAGGYTDTQYF. CDR3 bases: TGTGCCAGCAGCGTAGATAGACTAGCGGGGGGATACACAGATACGCAGTATTTT. The full variable domain, in which reference TRBV9 and TRBJ2-3 provide the parts outside the CDR3, is DSGVTQTPKHLITATGQRVTLRCSPRSGDLSVYWYQQSLDQGLQFLIQYYNGEERAKGNILERFSAQQFPDLHSELNLSSLELGDSALYFCASSVDRLAGGYTDTQYFGPGTRLTVL.

V gene TRBV9 combines with J gene TRBJ2-2; D is unclear. The V and J ends lost 3 bases and 0 bases respectively, with 12 bases between them. This CDR3 region has 16 residues. The germline CDR1 and CDR2 sequences are SGDLS and YYNGEE. The CDR3, as DNA: TGTGCCAGCAGCGCACCCCTTAACACGAACACCGGGGAGCTGTTTTTT. Translation: CASSAPLNTNTGELFF.

This clone has only a few counts. The chain couples TRBV2 to TRBJ1-4, with a possible D match to TRBD1 (5 bases). Germline CDR1 reads SNHLY; CDR2 reads FYNNEI. The ends were cut back, 5 bases at V and 0 bases at J, with 10 bases in the middle. The CDR3 runs to 15 residues. The CDR3 here is CASSRRGTTNEKLFF. CDR3 DNA sequence: TGTGCCAGCAGTCGGAGGGGAACAACTAATGAAAAACTGTTTTTT.

The rearrangement joins TRBV30 to TRBJ1-1; weak D call: TRBD1 (5 bases). The CDR3 runs to 13 residues. Germline values: CDR1 GTSNPN, CDR2 SVGIG (reference sequence). V was cut by 2 bases and J by 1 base, with 8 bases left in between. In DNA form, the CDR3 reads TGTGCCTGGAGTAATGGGGCGAACACTGAAGCTTTCTTT. Residues: CAWSNGANTEAFF. Using reference TRBV30 and TRBJ1-1 for the parts outside the CDR3, the full variable domain is SQTIHQWPATLVQPVGSPLSLECTVEGTSNPNLYWYRQAAGRGLQLLFYSVGIGQISSEVPQNLSASRPQDRQFILSSKKLLLSDSGFYLCAWSNGANTEAFFGQGTRLTVV.

A remark on this clone: One end of the junction varies from germline; a read error may be responsible. The chain has TRBV7-7 and TRBJ2-1, with TRBD2 matching 11 bases. The CDR3 has 17 residues. Germline V lookup: CDR1 SSHAT, CDR2 FNYEAQ (reference sequence). CDR3 amino acids: CASSLMGTSGGYNEQFF. Here the CDR3 DNA reads TGTGCTAGCAGCCTTATGGGTACTAGCGGGGGTTACAATGAGCAGTTCTTC. The full variable domain, rest sourced from reference TRBV7-7 and TRBJ2-1, is GAGVSQSPRYKVTKRGQDVTLRCDPISSHATLYWYQQALGQGPEFLTYFNYEAQPDKSGLPSDRFSAERPEGSISTLTIQRTEQRDSAMYRCASSLMGTSGGYNEQFFGPGTRLTVL.